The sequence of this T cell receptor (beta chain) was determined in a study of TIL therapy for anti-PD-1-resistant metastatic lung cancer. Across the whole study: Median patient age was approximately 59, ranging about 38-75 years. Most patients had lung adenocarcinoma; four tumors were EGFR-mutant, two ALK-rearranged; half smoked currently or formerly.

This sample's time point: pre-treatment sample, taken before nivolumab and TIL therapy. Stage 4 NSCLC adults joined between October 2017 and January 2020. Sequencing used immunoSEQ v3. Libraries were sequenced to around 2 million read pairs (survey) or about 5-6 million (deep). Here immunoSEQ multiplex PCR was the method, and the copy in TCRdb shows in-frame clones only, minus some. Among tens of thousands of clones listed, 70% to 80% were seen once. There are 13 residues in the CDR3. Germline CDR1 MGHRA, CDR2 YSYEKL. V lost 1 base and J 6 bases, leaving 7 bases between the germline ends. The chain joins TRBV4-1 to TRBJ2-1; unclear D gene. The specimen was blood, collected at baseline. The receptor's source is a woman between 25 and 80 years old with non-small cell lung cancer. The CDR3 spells CASSQVGFNEQFF. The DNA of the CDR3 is TGCGCCAGCAGCCAAGTCGGGTTCAATGAGCAGTTCTTC.